The 19 T cell receptor beta chains in this list originate from one sample, sequenced in a study of type 1 regulatory T cells. Antigens for these TCRs are unknown. TCRdb redid the calling of the reads with MiXCR, one entry per CDR3 protein. The data show around 65,000 distinct CDR3 sequences, about 48% seen once. Sequencing was performed on cultured non-Tr1 T cells, either the whole culture or a sorted T cell fraction (not recorded which). Every receptor here comes from a human donor in good health.

This clonotype has a handful of counts. The chain couples TRBV5-1 to TRBJ1-1, with no clear D. Trimming pared 0 bases from V and 2 bases from J, leaving 14 bases between. The germline V gene encodes CDR1 SGHRS and CDR2 YFSETQ. The CDR3 runs 16 residues. CDR3 amino acids: CASSLGLTYLNTEAFF. CDR3 DNA: TGCGCCAGCAGCTTGGGGTTAACATACCTAAACACTGAAGCTTTCTTT.

This rearrangement joins TRBV28 to TRBJ2-5, with 15 bases that match TRBD2. The length of the CDR3 is 16 residues. The ends lost 5 bases at V and 5 bases at J; junction bases unmatched: 6. Germline V gene lookup returns CDR1 MDHEN and CDR2 SYDVKM. This CDR3 reads CASSGLAGGRSETQYF. CDR3 nucleotides: TGTGCCAGCAGTGGACTAGCGGGGGGGCGGTCGGAGACCCAGTACTTC.

Notes on this clonotype: A junction end diverges from the germline sequence, so it may reflect a read error. The V gene is TRBV12-3 or TRBV12-4, the J gene TRBJ2-7; D is perhaps TRBD2 (5 bases). This CDR3 is 14 amino acids long. The CDR3 DNA sequence: TGTGTCAGCAAGATGCGGGCAGCTACCTACGAGCAGTACTTC. This translates into CVSKMRAATYEQYF.

The gene calls are TRBV12-3 or TRBV12-4 and TRBJ2-2, with D hard to call. The CDR3 is 12 amino acids. V gave up 7 bases and J gave up 1 base, with 4 bases separating them. In DNA, the CDR3 is TGTGCCAGCATAATGAACACCGGGGAGCTGTTTTTT. As protein: CASIMNTGELFF.

The V gene is TRBV3-1, the J gene TRBJ1-2; D is undetermined. This CDR3 has 12 residues. The V gene's germline CDR1 is LGHDT and CDR2 YNNKEL (reference sequence). Trimming took 3 bases from V and 5 from J, leaving 7 bases between them. CDR3 loop: CASSQGAYGYTF. The CDR3 region has the DNA TGTGCCAGCAGCCAGGGAGCTTATGGCTACACCTTC.

The chain is built from TRBV7-2 and TRBJ2-7; 7 nucleotides line up with TRBD2. The V gene's germline CDR1 is SGHTA and CDR2 FQGNSA. CDR3 length: 13 amino acids. V was clipped by 8 bases and J by 6 bases; unmatched bases: 10. The CDR3 DNA reads TGTGCCAGCGGGGGGGGGGGACGGATCGAGCAGTACTTC. It translates to CASGGGGRIEQYF.

V gene TRBV7-9 combines with J gene TRBJ2-1, with 11 bases aligning to TRBD1. The V gene end was trimmed by 3 bases and the J gene end by 5 bases; junction bases not matched to a gene: 3. Germline assignment: CDR1 SEHNR and CDR2 FQNEAQ (reference sequence). This CDR3 spans 15 amino acids. CDR3 nucleotide sequence: TGTGCCAGCAGCTTGGGACAGGGGGGGGACAATGAGCAGTTCTTC. Encoded protein: CASSLGQGGDNEQFF.

The chain carries TRBV11-1 and TRBJ2-1; TRBD1 matches 9 bases. Germline V lookup: CDR1 SGHAT, CDR2 FQDESV (reference sequence). There are 14 residues in the CDR3. V was clipped by 5 bases and J by 3 bases; unmatched bases: 2. CDR3 amino acids: CASSVGQGYNEQFF. The CDR3 DNA is TGTGCCAGCAGCGTGGGACAGGGCTACAATGAGCAGTTCTTC.

The genes are TRBV9 and TRBJ1-5; 7 positions match TRBD1. The trim removed 3 bases at V and 3 bases at J, leaving 6 bases unmatched. CDR3 length: 15 residues. Germline V lookup: CDR1 SGDLS, CDR2 YYNGEE. CDR3 sequence (DNA): TGTGCCAGCAGCGGTTCAGGGGGGGCCAATCAGCCCCAGCATTTT. The encoded protein is CASSGSGGANQPQHF.

This clonotype was counted between two and nine times. The chain employs TRBV7-9 and TRBJ2-3; 10 positions match TRBD2. Germline CDR1 and CDR2: SEHNR and FQNEAQ (reference sequence). CDR3 size: 15 residues. Trimming at V came to 5 bases and at J to 3 bases, leaving 5 bases not matched to a gene. The CDR3 nucleotides are TGTGCCAGCAGCCAATCTAGCGGGGGAACAGATACGCAGTATTTT. It translates to CASSQSSGGTDTQYF.

A note on this clonotype: Sequence at one end of the junction differs from germline and may be a read error. The V call is TRBV12-3 or TRBV12-4, the J call TRBJ1-2; no clear D gene. This CDR3 is 13 amino acids long. CDR3 bases: TGTGCCAGCAGTTTGTCCACGTCCTATGGCAACACCTTC. It encodes CASSLSTSYGNTF.

The chain links TRBV5-4 to TRBJ1-1; TRBD1 might be the D (5 bases). Trimming took 4 bases from V and 0 from J, leaving 13 bases between them. Germline loops: CDR1 SGHNT, CDR2 YYREEE (reference sequence). The CDR3 contains 15 residues. This CDR3 reads CASSGGTYLNTEAFF. The CDR3 nucleotides read TGTGCCAGCAGCGGCGGGACGTACCTGAACACTGAAGCTTTCTTT.

The CDR3 sequence is CASSEKGSYGYTF. CDR3 coding DNA: TGTGCCAGCAGTGAAAAGGGATCCTATGGCTACACCTTC. V is TRBV6-1 and J is TRBJ1-2, with D unclear. V dropped 2 bases and J dropped 4 bases, with 8 bases sitting between them. The CDR3 spans 13 residues. Germline CDR1 reads MNHNS; CDR2 reads SASEGT.

This clonotype was detected many times. The chain couples TRBV12-3 or TRBV12-4 to TRBJ1-5; TRBD1 matches at 7 bases. V trimming: 5 bases; J trimming: 3 bases; junction bases outside the gene matches: 4. This CDR3 spans 14 amino acids. The CDR3 DNA follows: TGTGCCAGCAGTAGGGACAGATCCAATCAGCCCCAGCATTTT. Translating it yields CASSRDRSNQPQHF.

The chain combines TRBV19 with TRBJ2-3; 10 bases are a match to TRBD2. V gave up 6 bases and J gave up 2 bases; unmatched junction bases: 5. Looked up from germline, CDR1 is LNHDA and CDR2 is SQIVND (reference sequence). CDR3 length equals 15 residues. The CDR3: CASRPLAGVTDTQYF. The CDR3 DNA reads TGTGCCAGTAGGCCCCTAGCGGGGGTCACAGATACGCAGTATTTT.

The chain has TRBV20-1 and TRBJ2-1; D not resolved. Germline assignment: CDR1 DFQATT and CDR2 SNEGSKA (reference sequence). The CDR3 runs 13 residues. The V end lost 6 bases, the J end lost 4 bases, and 13 bases lay between the germline ends. The CDR3 DNA reads as TGCAGTGCCTCGCACTCGAATTACAATGAGCAGTTCTTC. Protein: CSASHSNYNEQFF.

The V call is TRBV7-8, the J call TRBJ2-1, with unresolved D. The CDR3 sequence is 16 residues long. V lost 2 bases and J lost 0, with 11 bases in between. The V gene's germline CDR1 is SGHVS and CDR2 FQNEAQ. The CDR3 DNA reads TGTGCCAGCAGCTTACTGGCCTCAAGCTCCTACAATGAGCAGTTCTTC. Its protein product is CASSLLASSSYNEQFF.

The chain has TRBV2 and TRBJ2-3; D gene ambiguous. V lost 3 bases, J lost 2 bases, and 12 bases lay in between. Germline V gene lookup returns CDR1 SNHLY and CDR2 FYNNEI. The CDR3 has 15 amino acids. CDR3: CASSDWALDTDTQYF. The DNA of the CDR3 is TGTGCCAGCAGTGACTGGGCTCTCGACACAGATACGCAGTATTTT.

The rearrangement uses TRBV12-3 or TRBV12-4 and TRBJ2-7; D might be TRBD1 or TRBD2, each matching 6 bases. The CDR3 contains 13 residues. V lost 7 bases to trimming and J lost 3 bases, with 13 bases between them. The CDR3 nucleotides are TGTGCCAGCACCGGTAGGGGGGACTACGAGCAGTACTTC. Translating it yields CASTGRGDYEQYF.